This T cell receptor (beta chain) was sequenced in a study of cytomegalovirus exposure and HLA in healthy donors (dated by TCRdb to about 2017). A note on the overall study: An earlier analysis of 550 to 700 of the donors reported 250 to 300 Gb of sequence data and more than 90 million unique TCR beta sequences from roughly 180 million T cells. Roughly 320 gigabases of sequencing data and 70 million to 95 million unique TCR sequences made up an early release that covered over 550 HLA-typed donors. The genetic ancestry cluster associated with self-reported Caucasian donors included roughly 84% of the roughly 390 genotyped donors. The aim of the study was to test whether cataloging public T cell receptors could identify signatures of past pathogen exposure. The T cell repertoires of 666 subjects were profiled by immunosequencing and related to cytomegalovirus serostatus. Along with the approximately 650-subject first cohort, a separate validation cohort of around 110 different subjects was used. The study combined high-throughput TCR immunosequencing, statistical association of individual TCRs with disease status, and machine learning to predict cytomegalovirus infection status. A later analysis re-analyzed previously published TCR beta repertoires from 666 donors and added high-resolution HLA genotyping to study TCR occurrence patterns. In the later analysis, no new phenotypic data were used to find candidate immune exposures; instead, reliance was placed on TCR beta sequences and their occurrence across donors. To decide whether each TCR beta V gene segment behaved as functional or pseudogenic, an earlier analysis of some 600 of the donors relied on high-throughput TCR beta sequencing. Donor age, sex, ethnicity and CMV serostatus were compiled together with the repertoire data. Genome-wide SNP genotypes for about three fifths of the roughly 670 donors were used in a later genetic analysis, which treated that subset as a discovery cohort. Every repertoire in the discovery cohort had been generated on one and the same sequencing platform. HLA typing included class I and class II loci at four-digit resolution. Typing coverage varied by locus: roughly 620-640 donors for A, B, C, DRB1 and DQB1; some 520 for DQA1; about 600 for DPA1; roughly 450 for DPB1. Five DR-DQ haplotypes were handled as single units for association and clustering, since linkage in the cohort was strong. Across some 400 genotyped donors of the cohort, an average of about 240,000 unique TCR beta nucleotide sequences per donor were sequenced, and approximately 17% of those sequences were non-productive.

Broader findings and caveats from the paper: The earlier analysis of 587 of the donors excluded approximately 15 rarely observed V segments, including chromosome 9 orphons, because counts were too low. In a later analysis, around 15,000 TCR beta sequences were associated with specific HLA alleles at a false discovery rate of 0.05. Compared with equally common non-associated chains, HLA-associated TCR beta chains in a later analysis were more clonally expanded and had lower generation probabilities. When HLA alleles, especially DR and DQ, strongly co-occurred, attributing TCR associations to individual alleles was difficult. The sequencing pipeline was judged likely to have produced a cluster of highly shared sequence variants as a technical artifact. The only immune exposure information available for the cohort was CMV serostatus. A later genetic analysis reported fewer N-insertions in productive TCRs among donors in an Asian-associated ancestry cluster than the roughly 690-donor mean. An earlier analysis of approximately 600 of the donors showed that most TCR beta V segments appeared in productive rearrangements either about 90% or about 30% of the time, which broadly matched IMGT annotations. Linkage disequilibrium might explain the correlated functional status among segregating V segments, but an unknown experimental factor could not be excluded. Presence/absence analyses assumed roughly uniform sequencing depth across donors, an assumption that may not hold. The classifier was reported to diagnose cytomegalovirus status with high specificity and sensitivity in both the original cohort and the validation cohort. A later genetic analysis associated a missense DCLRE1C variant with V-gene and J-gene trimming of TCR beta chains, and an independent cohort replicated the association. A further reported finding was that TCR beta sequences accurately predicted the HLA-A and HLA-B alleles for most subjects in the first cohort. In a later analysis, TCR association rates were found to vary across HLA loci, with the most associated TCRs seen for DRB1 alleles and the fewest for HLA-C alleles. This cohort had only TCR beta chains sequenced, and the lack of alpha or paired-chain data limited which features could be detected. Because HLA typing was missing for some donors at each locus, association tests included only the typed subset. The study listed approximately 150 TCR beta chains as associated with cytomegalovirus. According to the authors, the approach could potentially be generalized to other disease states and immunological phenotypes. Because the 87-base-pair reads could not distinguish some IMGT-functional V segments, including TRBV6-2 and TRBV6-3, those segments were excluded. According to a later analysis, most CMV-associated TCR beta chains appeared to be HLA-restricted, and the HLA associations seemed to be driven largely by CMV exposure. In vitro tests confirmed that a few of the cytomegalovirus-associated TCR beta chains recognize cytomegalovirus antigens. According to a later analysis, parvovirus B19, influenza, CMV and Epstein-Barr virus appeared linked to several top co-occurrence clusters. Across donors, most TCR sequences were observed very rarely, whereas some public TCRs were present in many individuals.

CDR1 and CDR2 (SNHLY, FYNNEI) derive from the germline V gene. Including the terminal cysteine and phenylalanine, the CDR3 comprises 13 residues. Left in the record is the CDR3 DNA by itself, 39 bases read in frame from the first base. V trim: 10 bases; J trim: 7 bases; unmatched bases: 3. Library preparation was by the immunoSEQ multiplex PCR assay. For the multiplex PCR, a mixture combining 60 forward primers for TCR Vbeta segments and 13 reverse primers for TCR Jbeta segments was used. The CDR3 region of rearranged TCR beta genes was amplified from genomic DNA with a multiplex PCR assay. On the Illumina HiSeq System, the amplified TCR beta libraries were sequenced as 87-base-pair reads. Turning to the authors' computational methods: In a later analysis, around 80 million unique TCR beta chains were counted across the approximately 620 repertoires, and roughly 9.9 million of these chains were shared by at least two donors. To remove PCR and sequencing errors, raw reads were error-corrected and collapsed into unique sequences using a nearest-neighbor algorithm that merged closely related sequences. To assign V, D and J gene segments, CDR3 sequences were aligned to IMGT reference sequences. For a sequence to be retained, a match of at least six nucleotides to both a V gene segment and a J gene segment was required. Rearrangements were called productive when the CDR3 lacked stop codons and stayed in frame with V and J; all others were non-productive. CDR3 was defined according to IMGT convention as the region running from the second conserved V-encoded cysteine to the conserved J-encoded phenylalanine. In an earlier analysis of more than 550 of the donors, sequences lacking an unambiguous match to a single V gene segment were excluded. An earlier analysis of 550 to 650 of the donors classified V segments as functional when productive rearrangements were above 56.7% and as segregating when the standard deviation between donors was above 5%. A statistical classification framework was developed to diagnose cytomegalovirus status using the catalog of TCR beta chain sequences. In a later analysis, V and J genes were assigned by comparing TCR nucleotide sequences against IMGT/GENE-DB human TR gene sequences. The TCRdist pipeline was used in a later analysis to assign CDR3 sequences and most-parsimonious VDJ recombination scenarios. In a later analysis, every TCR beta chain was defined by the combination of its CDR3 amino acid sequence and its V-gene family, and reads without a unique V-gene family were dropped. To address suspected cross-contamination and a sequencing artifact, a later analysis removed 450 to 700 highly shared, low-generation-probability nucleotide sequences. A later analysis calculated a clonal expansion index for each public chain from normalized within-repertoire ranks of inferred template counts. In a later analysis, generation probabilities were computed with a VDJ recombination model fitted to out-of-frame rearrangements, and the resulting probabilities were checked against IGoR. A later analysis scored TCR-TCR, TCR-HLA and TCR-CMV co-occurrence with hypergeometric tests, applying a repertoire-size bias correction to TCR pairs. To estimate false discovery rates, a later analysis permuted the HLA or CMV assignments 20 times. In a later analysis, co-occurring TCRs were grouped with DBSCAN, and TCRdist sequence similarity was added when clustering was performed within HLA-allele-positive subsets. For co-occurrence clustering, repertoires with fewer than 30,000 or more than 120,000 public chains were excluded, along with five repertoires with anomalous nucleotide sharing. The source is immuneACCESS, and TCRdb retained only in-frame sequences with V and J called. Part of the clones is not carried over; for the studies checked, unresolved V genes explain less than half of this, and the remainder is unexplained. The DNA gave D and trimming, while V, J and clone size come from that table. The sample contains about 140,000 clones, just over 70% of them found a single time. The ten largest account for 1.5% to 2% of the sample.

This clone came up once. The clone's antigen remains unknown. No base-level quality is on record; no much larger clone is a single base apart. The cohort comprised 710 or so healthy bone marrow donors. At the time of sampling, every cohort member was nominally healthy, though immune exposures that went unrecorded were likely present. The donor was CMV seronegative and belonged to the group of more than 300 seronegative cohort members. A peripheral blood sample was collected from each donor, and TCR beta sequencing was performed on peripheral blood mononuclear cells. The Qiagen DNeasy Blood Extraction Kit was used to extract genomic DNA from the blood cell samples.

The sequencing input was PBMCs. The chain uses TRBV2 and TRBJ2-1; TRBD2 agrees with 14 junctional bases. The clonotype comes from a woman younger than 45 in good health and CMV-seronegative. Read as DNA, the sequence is TGTGCCACCGGACTAGCGGGGGGAAATGAGCAGTTCTTC. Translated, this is CATGLAGGNEQFF.